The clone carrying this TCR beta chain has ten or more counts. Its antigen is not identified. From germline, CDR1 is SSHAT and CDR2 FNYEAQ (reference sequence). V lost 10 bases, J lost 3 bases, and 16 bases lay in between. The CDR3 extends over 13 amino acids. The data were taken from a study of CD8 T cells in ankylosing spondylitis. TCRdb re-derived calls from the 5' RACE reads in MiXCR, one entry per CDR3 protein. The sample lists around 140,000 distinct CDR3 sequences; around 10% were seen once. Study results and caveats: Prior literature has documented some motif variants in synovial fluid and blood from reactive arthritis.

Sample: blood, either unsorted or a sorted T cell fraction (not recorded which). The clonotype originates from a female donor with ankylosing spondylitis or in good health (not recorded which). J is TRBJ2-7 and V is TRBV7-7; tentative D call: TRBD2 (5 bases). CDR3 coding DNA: TGTGCCACCCCCCCCCAGCGGCGCTACGAGCAGTACTTC. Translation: CATPPQRRYEQYF.